The TCR beta chain described here comes from a study of T cells in Graves' hyperthyroidism and ophthalmopathy. Study observations and caveats: Separating ophthalmopathy from stable hyperthyroidism was achieved by a 13 V-J model. Most thyroid clonotypes with frequency above 0.001 were detected in blood.

The V and J ends lost 7 bases and 5 bases, in that order; junction bases with no gene match: 13. The CDR3 sequence is 15 residues long. CDR1 and CDR2 (germline): SGHVS, FQNEAQ. Pregnant or lactating patients were excluded, as were those with uncontrolled infection or other autoimmune disease. In this sample, this clonotype turned up many times. The antigen remains undetermined. There were TCR beta CDR3 regions amplified from RNA transcripts. An initial round of RT-PCR targeting the TCR CDR3 relied on the HTBI primer set. Each CDR3 protein gets one entry after TCRdb re-called the multiplex PCR reads with MiXCR. The sample shows around 600,000 distinct CDR3 sequences, about 45% of them seen only once.

This TCR derives from an adult man with Graves' disease, either hyperthyroidism or ophthalmopathy (not recorded which). The gene calls are TRBV7-8 and TRBJ2-5; 7 bases are shared with TRBD1. Sequenced sample: peripheral blood or thyroid tissue (not recorded which). CDR3: CASTATGIGGETQYF. Here the CDR3 DNA reads TGTGCCAGCACCGCGACAGGGATCGGCGGGGAGACCCAGTACTTC. Together with reference TRBV7-8 and TRBJ2-5, the CDR3 gives the full variable domain: GAGVSQSPRYKVAKRGQDVALRCDPISGHVSLFWYQQALGQGPEFLTYFQNEAQLDKSGLPSDRFFAERPEGSVSTLKIQRTQQEDSAVYLCASTATGIGGETQYFGPGTRLLVL.